The table lists the clone carrying this T cell receptor beta chain with a few counts. Antigen: not known. This sample's time point: baseline pretreatment blood. As for treatment: 15 Gy SBRT to primary tumor, nephrectomy 4 weeks later. Serial blood draws occurred at baseline and 2 and 4 weeks post-SBRT. This specimen comes from a study of radiation and T cells in renal cell carcinoma. Across the study: Nephrectomy followed 15 Gy stereotactic body radiation by 4 weeks.

Assay: immunoSEQ multiplex PCR; the TCRdb copy retains only in-frame clones and omits some. The sample gives 50,000 to 75,000 clones, around 78% of which show up once; more than 7% is in the top ten. Overall study findings and caveats: From baseline, blood top tumor clonotypes peaked at 2 weeks post-radiation. Without pretreatment biopsies, baseline tumor clonotype presence was undetermined.

The CDR3 runs 12 residues. Deletions cut 5 bases from V and 3 bases from J, with 4 bases between. Germline V CDR1 and CDR2: SGHVS, FNYEAQ. Sample: blood, taken from a patient whose treatment included radiotherapy and nephrectomy. This chain connects TRBV7-6 to TRBJ2-2, with D hard to call. This clonotype originated in a man aged 55-75 years with renal cell carcinoma. The CDR3 protein is CASSPYTGELFF. Here the CDR3 DNA reads TGTGCCAGCAGCCCGTACACCGGGGAGCTGTTTTTT. The full variable domain, completed using reference TRBV7-6 and TRBJ2-2, is GAGVSQSPRYKVTKRGQDVALRCDPISGHVSLYWYRQALGQGPEFLTYFNYEAQQDKSGLPNDRFSAERPEGSISTLTIQRTEQRDSAMYRCASSPYTGELFFGEGSRLTVL.